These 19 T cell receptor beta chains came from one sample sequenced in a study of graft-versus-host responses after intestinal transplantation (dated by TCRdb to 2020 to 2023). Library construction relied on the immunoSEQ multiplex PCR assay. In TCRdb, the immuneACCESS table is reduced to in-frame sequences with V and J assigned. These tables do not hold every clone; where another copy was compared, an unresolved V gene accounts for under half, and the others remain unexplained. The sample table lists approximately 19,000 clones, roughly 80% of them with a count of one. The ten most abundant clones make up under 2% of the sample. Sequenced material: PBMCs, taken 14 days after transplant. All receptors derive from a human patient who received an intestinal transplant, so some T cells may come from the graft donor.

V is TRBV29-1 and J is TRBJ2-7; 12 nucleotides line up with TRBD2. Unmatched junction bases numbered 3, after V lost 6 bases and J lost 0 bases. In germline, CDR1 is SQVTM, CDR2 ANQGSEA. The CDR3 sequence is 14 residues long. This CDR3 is CSVRGLAGSYEQYF. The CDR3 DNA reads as TGCAGCGTGAGGGGACTAGCGGGCTCCTACGAGCAGTACTTC.

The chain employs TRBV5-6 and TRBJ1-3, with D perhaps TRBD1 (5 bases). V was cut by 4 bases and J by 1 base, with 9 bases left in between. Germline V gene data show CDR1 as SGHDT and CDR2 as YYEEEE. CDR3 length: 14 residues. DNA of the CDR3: TGTGCCAGCAGCGGAGGGGAATCTGGAAACACCATATATTTT. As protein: CASSGGESGNTIYF.

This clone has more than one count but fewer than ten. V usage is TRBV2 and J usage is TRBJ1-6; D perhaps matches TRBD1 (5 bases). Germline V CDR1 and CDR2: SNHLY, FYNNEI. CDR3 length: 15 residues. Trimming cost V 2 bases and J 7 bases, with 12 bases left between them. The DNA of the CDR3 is TGTGCCAGCAGTGAACGCGGGGCAGGGAATTCACCCCTCCACTTT. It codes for CASSERGAGNSPLHF.

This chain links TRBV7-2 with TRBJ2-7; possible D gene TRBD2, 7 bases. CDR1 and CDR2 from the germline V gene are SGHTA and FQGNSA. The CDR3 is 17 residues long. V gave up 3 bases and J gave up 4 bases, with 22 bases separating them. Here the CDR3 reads CASSFPGHRGAIYEQYF. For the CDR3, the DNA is TGTGCCAGCAGCTTCCCAGGTCACCGGGGGGCCATTTACGAGCAGTACTTC. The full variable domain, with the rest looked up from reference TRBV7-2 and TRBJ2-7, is GAGVSQSPSNKVTEKGKDVELRCDPISGHTALYWYRQSLGQGLEFLIYFQGNSAPDKSGLPSDRFSAERTGGSVSTLTIQRTQQEDSAVYLCASSFPGHRGAIYEQYFGPGTRLTVT.

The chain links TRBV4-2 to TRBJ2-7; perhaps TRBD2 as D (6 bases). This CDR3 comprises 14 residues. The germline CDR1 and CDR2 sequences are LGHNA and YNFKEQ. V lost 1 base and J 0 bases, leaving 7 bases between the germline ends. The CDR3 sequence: CASSQATSSYEQYF. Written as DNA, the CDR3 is TGTGCCAGCAGCCAAGCGACTAGCTCCTACGAGCAGTACTTC.

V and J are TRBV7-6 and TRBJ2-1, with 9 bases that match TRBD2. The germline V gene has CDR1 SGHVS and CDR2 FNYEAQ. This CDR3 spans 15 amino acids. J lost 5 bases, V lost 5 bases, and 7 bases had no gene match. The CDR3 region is CASSPDSGGNNEQFF. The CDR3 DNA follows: TGTGCCAGCAGCCCTGATAGCGGGGGTAACAATGAGCAGTTCTTC.

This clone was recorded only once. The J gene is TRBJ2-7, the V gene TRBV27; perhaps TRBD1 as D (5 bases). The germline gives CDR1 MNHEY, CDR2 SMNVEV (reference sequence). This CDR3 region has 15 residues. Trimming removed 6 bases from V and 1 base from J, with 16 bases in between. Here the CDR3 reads CASSIDRSLSYEQYF. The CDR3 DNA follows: TGTGCCAGCAGCATCGACAGATCATTATCCTACGAGCAGTACTTC.

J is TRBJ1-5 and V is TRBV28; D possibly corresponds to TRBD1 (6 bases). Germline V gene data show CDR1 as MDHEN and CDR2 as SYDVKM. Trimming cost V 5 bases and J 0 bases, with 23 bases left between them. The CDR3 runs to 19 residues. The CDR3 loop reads CASSATTLDSYDSNQPQHF. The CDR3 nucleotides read TGTGCCAGCAGTGCCACTACCTTGGACAGCTACGATAGCAATCAGCCCCAGCATTTT.

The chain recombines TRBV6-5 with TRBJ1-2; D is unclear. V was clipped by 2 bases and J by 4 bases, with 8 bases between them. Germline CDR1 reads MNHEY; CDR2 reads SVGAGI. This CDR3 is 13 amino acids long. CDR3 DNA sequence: TGTGCCAGCAGTTACAGTCCTACCTATGGCTACACCTTC. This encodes CASSYSPTYGYTF.

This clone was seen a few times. The CDR3 sequence is CASSYSTSGGYNEQFF. The CDR3 nucleotides read TGTGCCAGCAGTTATTCGACTAGCGGGGGATACAATGAGCAGTTCTTC. This chain links TRBV6-5 with TRBJ2-1; 12 bases match TRBD2. The CDR3 consists of 16 residues. Germline CDR1 MNHEY, CDR2 SVGAGI. With V trimmed by 3 bases and J by 4 bases, 4 bases remained unmatched.

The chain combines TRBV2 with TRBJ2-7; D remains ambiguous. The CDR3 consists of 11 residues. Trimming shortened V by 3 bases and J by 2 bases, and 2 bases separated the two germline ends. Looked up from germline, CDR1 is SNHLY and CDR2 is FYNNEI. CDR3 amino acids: CASSETYEQYF. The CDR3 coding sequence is TGTGCCAGCAGTGAGACCTACGAGCAGTACTTC.

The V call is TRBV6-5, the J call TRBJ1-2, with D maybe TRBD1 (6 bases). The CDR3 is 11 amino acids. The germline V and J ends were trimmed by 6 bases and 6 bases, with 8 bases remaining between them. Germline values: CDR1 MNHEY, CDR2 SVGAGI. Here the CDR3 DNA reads TGTGCCAGCAGCTCAGGGGATGGCTACACCTTC. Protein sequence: CASSSGDGYTF.

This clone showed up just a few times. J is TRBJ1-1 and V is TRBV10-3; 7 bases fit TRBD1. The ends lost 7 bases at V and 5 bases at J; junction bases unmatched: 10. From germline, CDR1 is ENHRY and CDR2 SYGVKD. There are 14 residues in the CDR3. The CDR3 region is CAITSTGRGTEAFF. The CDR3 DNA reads TGTGCCATCACGTCGACAGGGAGGGGAACTGAAGCTTTCTTT.

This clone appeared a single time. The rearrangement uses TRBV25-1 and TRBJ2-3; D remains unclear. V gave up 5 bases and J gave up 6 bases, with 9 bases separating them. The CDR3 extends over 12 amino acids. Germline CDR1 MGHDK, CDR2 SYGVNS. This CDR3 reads CASSYVGDTQYF. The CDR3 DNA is TGTGCCAGCAGTTATGTGGGGGATACGCAGTATTTT.

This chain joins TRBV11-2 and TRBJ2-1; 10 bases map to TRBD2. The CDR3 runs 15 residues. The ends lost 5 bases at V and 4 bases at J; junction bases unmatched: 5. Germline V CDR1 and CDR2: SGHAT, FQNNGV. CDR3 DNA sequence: TGTGCCAGCAGCCGTACTAGCGGGGCATACAATGAGCAGTTCTTC. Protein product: CASSRTSGAYNEQFF.

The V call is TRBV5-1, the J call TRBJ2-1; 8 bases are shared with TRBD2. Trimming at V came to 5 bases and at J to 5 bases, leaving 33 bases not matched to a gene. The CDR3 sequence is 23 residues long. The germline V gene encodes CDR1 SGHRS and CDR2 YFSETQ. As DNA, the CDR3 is TGCGCCAGCAGTGGTCCACCGCCACGGGGGGGAGCCACCAGACTAGTTGGCGACAATGAGCAGTTCTTC. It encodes CASSGPPPRGGATRLVGDNEQFF.

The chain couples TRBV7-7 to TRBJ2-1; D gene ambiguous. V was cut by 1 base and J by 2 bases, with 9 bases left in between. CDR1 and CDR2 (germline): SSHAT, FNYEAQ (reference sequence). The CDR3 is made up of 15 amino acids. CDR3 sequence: CASSLDYDPYNEQFF. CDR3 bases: TGTGCCAGCAGCTTAGACTATGACCCCTACAATGAGCAGTTCTTC.

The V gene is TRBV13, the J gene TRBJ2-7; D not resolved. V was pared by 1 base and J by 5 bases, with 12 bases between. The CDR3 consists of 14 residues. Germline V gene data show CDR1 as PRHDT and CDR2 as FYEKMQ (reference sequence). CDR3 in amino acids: CASSLVAKLHEQYF. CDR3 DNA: TGTGCCAGCAGCTTAGTCGCTAAGCTCCACGAGCAGTACTTC.

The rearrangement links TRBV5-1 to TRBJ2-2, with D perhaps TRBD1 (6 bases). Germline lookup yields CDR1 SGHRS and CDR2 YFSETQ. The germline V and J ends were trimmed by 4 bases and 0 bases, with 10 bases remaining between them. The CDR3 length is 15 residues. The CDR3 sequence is CASSKPGANTGELFF. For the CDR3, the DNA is TGCGCCAGCAGCAAGCCAGGGGCGAACACCGGGGAGCTGTTTTTT.